The 29 T cell receptor beta chains given below trace back to one sample, sequenced in a study of metastatic and nonmetastatic thyroid tumors. TCRdb reanalyzed the PCR reads via MiXCR. The sample has 21,000 or so clones; 15% to 20% are singletons. Every patient underwent thyroid surgery untreated. The sequenced material came from blood. The receptors shown here come from a male donor with papillary thyroid cancer or a benign thyroid nodule (not recorded which). Some clones in this sample may be carry-over from other donors' samples.

The chain uses TRBV20-1 and TRBJ1-5; D uncertain. The CDR3 runs to 10 residues. V was clipped by 6 bases and J by 3 bases, with 3 bases between them. Germline V CDR1 and CDR2: DFQATT, SNEGSKA (reference sequence). This chain's CDR3 is CSAHNQPQHF. In DNA, the CDR3 is TGCAGTGCCCACAATCAGCCCCAGCATTTT.

At least ten counts were recorded for this clone. Written as DNA, the CDR3 is TGTGCCAGCAGCGTAGATGCCCACTACGAGCAGTACTTC. Translated, it gives CASSVDAHYEQYF. J is TRBJ2-7 and V is TRBV9; D remains ambiguous. The CDR3 extends over 13 amino acids. The V end was cut by 0 bases, the J end by 3 bases, with 7 bases between. CDR1 and CDR2 (germline): SGDLS, YYNGEE.

This clone was recorded many times. The chain carries TRBV20-1 and TRBJ2-1, with 10 bases identical to TRBD2. This CDR3 is 14 amino acids long. Germline V gene lookup returns CDR1 DFQATT and CDR2 SNEGSKA (reference sequence). The V segment lost 6 bases and the J segment 4 bases; nucleotides outside the gene matches: 6. The chain's CDR3 is CSAPLAGRYNEQFF. Written as DNA, the CDR3 is TGCAGTGCCCCACTAGCGGGGAGGTACAATGAGCAGTTCTTC.

A few counts support this clone. This is likely a read error, given that the CDR3 carries no conserved phenylalanine or tryptophan at its end. The chain carries TRBV11-1 and TRBJ2-5, with TRBD2 identical over 9 bases. This CDR3 is built from 18 residues. Unmatched junction bases numbered 18, after V lost 8 bases and J lost 2 bases. In germline, CDR1 is SGHAT, CDR2 FQDESV (reference sequence). CDR3 DNA: TGTGCCAGCGGCTCGGCGGGGGGGAGGGCGTTCCAACAAGAGACCCAGTACTTA. It codes for CASGSAGGRAFQQETQYL.

This clone was counted many times. The V and J genes are TRBV9 and TRBJ2-3; D gene ambiguous. Trimming shortened V by 1 base and J by 3 bases, and 6 bases separated the two germline ends. The CDR3 spans 13 residues. Looked up from germline, CDR1 is SGDLS and CDR2 is YYNGEE. This chain's CDR3 is CASSVRWTDTQYF. The CDR3 nucleotides are TGTGCCAGCAGCGTAAGGTGGACAGATACGCAGTATTTT.

This clone was seen repeatedly, ten times or more. The V call is TRBV20-1, the J call TRBJ1-3, with no clear D. This CDR3 comprises 13 residues. The ends were cut back, 6 bases at V and 0 bases at J, with 9 bases in the middle. Germline-derived CDR1 and CDR2 are DFQATT and SNEGSKA (reference sequence). The CDR3 spells CSATELSGNTIYF. CDR3 coding DNA: TGCAGTGCGACGGAGCTCTCTGGAAACACCATATATTTT.

The rearrangement links TRBV30 to TRBJ1-4; D is ambiguous. CDR1 is GTSNPN and CDR2 is SVGIG in the germline V gene (reference sequence). The length of the CDR3 is 11 residues. V lost 8 bases and J lost 8, with 12 bases in between. CDR3 DNA sequence: TGTGCCACTAAGGGAGACGAAAAACTGTTTTTT. As protein: CATKGDEKLFF.

In its sample, this clone was seen many times. The rearrangement links TRBV9 to TRBJ2-3; D gene ambiguous. CDR1 and CDR2 (germline): SGDLS, YYNGEE. This CDR3 comprises 15 residues. V dropped 3 bases and J dropped 2 bases, with 13 bases sitting between them. This chain's CDR3 is CASSGTPAYTDTQYF. The CDR3, as DNA: TGTGCCAGCAGCGGGACCCCGGCTTACACAGATACGCAGTATTTT.

By proportion, this clone is medium-sized. The V gene is TRBV6-1, the J gene TRBJ1-5, with D unclear. The ends were cut back, 8 bases at V and 4 bases at J, with 12 bases in the middle. CDR1 MNHNS and CDR2 SASEGT come from the germline V gene. This CDR3 comprises 13 residues. The CDR3 loop reads CASLDQRNQPQHF. The CDR3 DNA sequence: TGTGCCAGCTTAGACCAGCGGAATCAGCCCCAGCATTTT.

This rearrangement joins TRBV30 to TRBJ1-2, with D unclear. The CDR3 loop spans 12 amino acids. The V gene's germline CDR1 is GTSNPN and CDR2 SVGIG (reference sequence). V was cut by 0 bases and J by 2 bases, with 4 bases left in between. CDR3 DNA sequence: TGTGCCTGGAGTGTAAGGAACTATGGCTACACCTTC. It is translated as CAWSVRNYGYTF.

This clone was observed at least ten times. The chain is built from TRBV11-3 and TRBJ2-2; D is ambiguous. Germline V gene lookup returns CDR1 SGHNT and CDR2 YENEEA. This CDR3 region has 14 residues. V gave up 7 bases and J gave up 3 bases, with 12 bases separating them. The CDR3 nucleotides are TGTGCCAGCAACAGAGGTCCTGACACCGGGGAGCTGTTTTTT. Its translation is CASNRGPDTGELFF.

This clone was detected many times. This chain connects TRBV6-1 to TRBJ1-1; TRBD1 aligns across 10 bases. With V trimmed by 3 bases and J by 5 bases, 6 bases remained unmatched. CDR3 length equals 15 residues. Germline V gene lookup returns CDR1 MNHNS and CDR2 SASEGT. CDR3 sequence reads: CASSDRDRGQTEAFF. The CDR3 nucleotides are TGTGCCAGCAGTGACCGTGACAGGGGGCAGACTGAAGCTTTCTTT.

The rearrangement uses TRBV25-1 and TRBJ2-2, with no clear D. CDR1 and CDR2 (germline): MGHDK, SYGVNS. CDR3 length: 14 amino acids. The V end was cut by 3 bases, the J end by 6 bases, with 11 bases between. The CDR3 sequence: CASSELGFAGELFF. Written as DNA, the CDR3 is TGTGCCAGCAGTGAGCTCGGGTTTGCCGGGGAGCTGTTTTTT.

There are many counts of this clone. V is TRBV19 and J is TRBJ1-6; 10 bases align to TRBD1. Losses at the gene ends were 3 bases for V and 8 bases for J; bases not matched to a gene: 7. The germline V gene encodes CDR1 LNHDA and CDR2 SQIVND (reference sequence). This CDR3 is 16 amino acids long. The CDR3 spells CASSIVSGQGDSPLHF. CDR3 nucleotides: TGTGCCAGTAGTATCGTATCCGGACAGGGGGATTCACCCCTCCACTTT.

This clone was observed many times. The V gene is TRBV20-1, the J gene TRBJ1-2, with D possibly TRBD1 on 5 matching bases. The CDR3 covers 14 residues. V was pared by 3 bases and J by 4 bases, with 15 bases between. Germline CDR1 DFQATT, CDR2 SNEGSKA (reference sequence). Here the CDR3 reads CSASSWGGTYGYTF. CDR3 nucleotides: TGCAGTGCTAGTAGTTGGGGGGGGACCTATGGCTACACCTTC.

This clone was counted ten times or more. This rearrangement joins TRBV5-8 to TRBJ2-7; a weak D match, TRBD2 (5 bases). Between the trimmed V and J ends, which lost 4 bases and 6 bases, there was a span of 20 bases. Per germline, CDR1 SGHTS and CDR2 YDEGEE. The CDR3 runs 15 residues. Here the CDR3 reads CASSPSGPLRGEQYF. The DNA of the CDR3 is TGTGCCAGCAGCCCGTCAGGCCCGCTACGGGGCGAGCAGTACTTC.

The J gene is TRBJ2-1, the V gene TRBV20-1; 12 nucleotides agree with TRBD2. J lost 7 bases, V lost 1 base, and 5 bases had no gene match. This CDR3 region has 15 residues. Per germline, CDR1 DFQATT and CDR2 SNEGSKA (reference sequence). The DNA of the CDR3 is TGCAGTGCTAGAGGGACTAGCGGGATTAAAAATGAGCAGTTCTTC. Translating it yields CSARGTSGIKNEQFF.

The chain couples TRBV20-1 to TRBJ2-7; tentative D call: TRBD2 (7 bases). CDR3 length: 16 residues. V gave up 0 bases and J gave up 3 bases, with 18 bases separating them. Germline-derived CDR1 and CDR2 are DFQATT and SNEGSKA (reference sequence). The CDR3 sequence: CSARDWGAGAFYEQYF. The CDR3 nucleotides read TGCAGTGCTAGAGATTGGGGGGCGGGAGCATTCTACGAGCAGTACTTC.

This clone was counted ten times or more. CDR3 sequence reads: CASSGEGLGLDTQYF. CDR3 DNA sequence: TGTGCCAGCAGTGGGGAGGGACTAGGTTTAGATACGCAGTATTTT. This sequence joins TRBV2 and TRBJ2-3; 8 bases agree with TRBD2. The CDR3 consists of 15 residues. Germline V gene lookup returns CDR1 SNHLY and CDR2 FYNNEI. The junction had 8 bases not matched to a gene; V was cut back by 4 bases and J by 5 bases. The whole variable domain, filled in from reference TRBV2 and TRBJ2-3, reads EPEVTQTPSHQVTQMGQEVILRCVPISNHLYFYWYRQILGQKVEFLVSFYNNEISEKSEIFDDQFSVERPDGSNFTLKIRSTKLEDSAMYFCASSGEGLGLDTQYFGPGTRLTVL.

This clone was picked up many times. The chain links TRBV4-2 to TRBJ2-7; 7 positions match TRBD1. V gave up 0 bases and J gave up 1 base; unmatched junction bases: 3. Looked up from germline, CDR1 is LGHNA and CDR2 is YNFKEQ. There are 15 residues in the CDR3. CDR3 bases: TGTGCCAGCAGCCAAGAGGACAGGACATCCTACGAGCAGTACTTC. It specifies CASSQEDRTSYEQYF.

The V call is TRBV12-3 or TRBV12-4, the J call TRBJ2-1; 14 bases fit TRBD2. This CDR3 comprises 15 residues. Trimming cost V 7 bases and J 7 bases; bases outside gene matches: 6. As DNA, the CDR3 is TGTGCCAGCAACCTAGGGACTAGCGGGAGTAATGAGCAGTTCTTC. It yields the protein CASNLGTSGSNEQFF.

The V and J genes are TRBV28 and TRBJ2-5; a weak D match, TRBD2 (7 bases). The V gene's germline CDR1 is MDHEN and CDR2 SYDVKM. The CDR3 runs to 17 residues. With 7 bases removed from V and 2 bases from J, the gap between germline ends came to 23 bases. CDR3 loop: CASINSAGDITQETQYF. CDR3 DNA: TGTGCCAGCATCAATTCCGCGGGGGACATTACACAAGAGACCCAGTACTTC.

The V and J genes are TRBV20-1 and TRBJ2-7; 7 bases fit TRBD1. The junction had 7 bases not matched to a gene; V was cut back by 5 bases and J by 0 bases. This CDR3 contains 14 residues. CDR1 is DFQATT, CDR2 SNEGSKA, per germline (reference sequence). The CDR3 bases are TGCAGTGCTGTGGGGACAGCCAGCTCCTACGAGCAGTACTTC. It encodes CSAVGTASSYEQYF.

In its sample, this clone was seen a few times. The chain has TRBV28 and TRBJ2-7, with 11 bases lining up with TRBD1. The J segment lost 5 bases and the V segment lost 7 bases, leaving 13 bases of the junction unmatched. This CDR3 has 16 residues. Germline V CDR1 and CDR2: MDHEN, SYDVKM. DNA for the CDR3: TGTGCCAGCACCCCCCACAGTGGACAGGGGGCCGACGAGCAGTACTTC. It translates to CASTPHSGQGADEQYF.

This clone qualifies as medium-sized. The rearrangement uses TRBV6-5 and TRBJ1-3; D is ambiguous. The V end was cut by 0 bases, the J end by 0 bases, with 9 bases between. Germline CDR1 MNHEY, CDR2 SVGAGI. The CDR3 covers 16 residues. The CDR3 is CASSYSVRTSGNTIYF. As DNA, the CDR3 is TGTGCCAGCAGTTACTCGGTACGGACCTCTGGAAACACCATATATTTT.

This clone was detected many times. The J gene is TRBJ1-3, the V gene TRBV4-1; D not resolved. CDR1 is MGHRA and CDR2 is YSYEKL in the germline V gene. Trimming cost V 1 base and J 4 bases, with 5 bases left between them. The CDR3 runs 13 residues. For the CDR3, the DNA is TGCGCCAGCAGCCAAGCGTGGGGAAACACCATATATTTT. The encoded protein is CASSQAWGNTIYF.

There are many counts of this clone. The chain links TRBV12-5 to TRBJ2-3; no clear D. From germline, CDR1 is LGHNT and CDR2 FRNRAP. The CDR3 length is 14 residues. V was cut by 3 bases and J by 2 bases, with 9 bases left in between. DNA for the CDR3: TGTGCTAGTGGTTTAGGGCAGGTCACAGATACGCAGTATTTT. Encoded protein: CASGLGQVTDTQYF.

This clone was picked up many times. The chain has TRBV12-3 or TRBV12-4 and TRBJ2-1, with D hard to call. Trimming cost V 3 bases and J 8 bases, with 11 bases left between them. The CDR3 extends over 13 amino acids. The chain's CDR3 is CASSFQSLDEQFF. CDR3 coding DNA: TGTGCCAGCAGTTTTCAGTCTCTGGATGAGCAGTTCTTC.

This clone was observed many times. The junction shows a germline mismatch at one end, possibly a read error. The CDR3 spells CASRLTAPATDEKLFF. The CDR3 nucleotides are TGCGCCAGCAGACTCACAGCACCTGCAACTGATGAAAAACTGTTTTTT. The chain has TRBV4-1 and TRBJ1-4; D is undetermined. CDR1 is MGHRA and CDR2 is YSYEKL in the germline V gene. The CDR3 length is 16 residues.